This is a list of T cell receptor beta chains from one sample in a study of blood T cell repertoires in COVID-19. Libraries were prepared by immunoSEQ multiplex PCR; TCRdb keeps only in-frame clonotypes and omits some of them. The sample consists of approximately 91,000 clones, roughly 79% of them appearing once. Sample: peripheral blood. Source of these receptors: a woman older than 75 with acute or convalescent COVID-19. The CDR3 runs from the conserved cysteine through the conserved F or W. The D gene is left open where the match is weak.

d_call	v_call	j_call	cdr3_aa
-	TRBV9	TRBJ1-1	CASSVDSQPGTEAFF
-	TRBV7-2	TRBJ1-4	CASSTFEVEKLFF
TRBD1	TRBV28	TRBJ1-5	CASSLGTVNQPQHF
-	TRBV4-3	TRBJ2-5	CASSQETRETQYF
-	TRBV11-3	TRBJ2-3	CASSSTRDTQYF
-	TRBV30	TRBJ1-1	CAGDYTEAFF
TRBD1	TRBV30	TRBJ1-2	CAWRALRDSFNYGYTF
-	TRBV6-4	TRBJ2-7	CASSAPGQLYEQYF
-	TRBV23-1	TRBJ2-7	CASRPRKGLASSYEQYF
-	TRBV5-1	TRBJ2-3	CASSLASGYTDTQYF
-	TRBV7-6	TRBJ2-1	CASGFGTGAWFF
TRBD1	TRBV5-1	TRBJ2-3	CASSLEGAITDTQYF
-	TRBV7-2	TRBJ1-2	CASSLAEAGHYTF
-	TRBV4-3	TRBJ1-6	CASSQDPPPRGGPLHF
-	TRBV29-1	TRBJ2-1	CSVEGGGAYNEQFF
TRBD1	TRBV28	TRBJ1-5	CASSSATGRSSQPQHF
-	TRBV7-9	TRBJ2-2	CASSLFRPGPTGELFF
-	TRBV25-1	TRBJ1-2	CASSESGAYYGYTF
-	TRBV7-2	TRBJ2-7	CASSLRRSSYEQYF
-	TRBV6-2/TRBV6-3	TRBJ2-3	CASSYRLGGISDTQYF
TRBD2	TRBV6-4	TRBJ2-1	CASSDGGLAGGEQFF
TRBD2	TRBV7-8	TRBJ2-7	CASSTGLAGVVEQYF
-	TRBV7-6	TRBJ1-1	CASSFSGNTEAFF
-	TRBV7-3	TRBJ2-6	CASSGGPERRSGANVLTF
-	TRBV27	TRBJ2-5	CASSLKGGETQYF
TRBD1	TRBV7-2	TRBJ1-6	CAGRDSFYNSPLHF
-	TRBV5-5	TRBJ1-2	CASSFQAGRSYGYTF
TRBD1	TRBV4-3	TRBJ1-2	CASSQDVQGGNGYTF
-	TRBV9	TRBJ1-5	CASSPSHTIGQPQHF